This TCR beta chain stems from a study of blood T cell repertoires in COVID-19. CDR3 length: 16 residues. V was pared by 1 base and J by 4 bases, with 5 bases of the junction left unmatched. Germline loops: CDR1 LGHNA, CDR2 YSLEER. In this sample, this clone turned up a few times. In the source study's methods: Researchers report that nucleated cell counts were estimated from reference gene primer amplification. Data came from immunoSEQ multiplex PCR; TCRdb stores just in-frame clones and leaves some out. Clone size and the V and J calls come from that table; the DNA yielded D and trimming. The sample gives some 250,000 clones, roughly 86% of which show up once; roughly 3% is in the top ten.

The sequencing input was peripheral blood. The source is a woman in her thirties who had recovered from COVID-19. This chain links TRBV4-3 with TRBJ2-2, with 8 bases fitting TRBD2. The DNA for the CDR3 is TGCGCCAGCAGCCAAGCTCCTAGCGGGCTCACCGGGGAGCTGTTTTTT. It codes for CASSQAPSGLTGELFF.